This TCR beta chain was found in a study of blood T cell repertoires in COVID-19. Whole-study context: Samples taken during acute and convalescent COVID-19 were collected in the United States, Italy and Spain. T cells, B-cell-depleted T cells, or PBMCs provided the cDNA or gDNA that served as material.

Authors' methods: From reference gene primer amplification, estimates of nucleated cell counts were derived. TCRdb keeps only in-frame clones here, not all; method: immunoSEQ multiplex PCR. V and J calls and clone size are as listed in that table; D and trimming were resolved from the DNA. The sample consists of around 310,000 clones, approximately 90% of them appearing once. The germline gives CDR1 MNHEY, CDR2 SVGAGI. The V gene lost 5 bases and the J gene lost 4 bases, with 9 bases spanning the gap. The CDR3 length is 14 residues. The chain has TRBV6-5 and TRBJ1-6, with unresolved D. The specimen sequenced was peripheral blood. The receptor's source is a woman in her fifties or sixties with active or convalescent COVID-19. As DNA, the CDR3 is TGTGCCAGCAGTAACACAGAATATAATTCACCCCTCCACTTT. The encoded protein is CASSNTEYNSPLHF.